These 15 T cell receptor beta chains share one sample of origin, sequenced in a study of beta chain features in type 1 diabetes (dated by TCRdb to 2016 to 2019). The library relied on the immunoSEQ multiplex PCR assay. All of the isolated RNA was reverse transcribed with the High Capacity cDNA Reverse Transcription Kit, so expressed TCRB transcripts were sequenced. Drawn from immuneACCESS, this table holds only the in-frame rearrangements with V and J called that TCRdb kept. Clones are partly lost; checked studies trace under half to an unresolved V gene and leave the rest unexplained. The table for this sample lists more than 550,000 clones; about 14% of them were counted only once. The top ten clones comprise 0.035% to 0.04% of the sample. What these receptors recognize is not known. General study outcomes and caveats: Type 1 diabetes patients showed a moderate but significant shortening of TCRB CDR3 length in all four CD4+ subsets.

Material for sequencing was naive CD4+ T cells from blood. Read against the paper, the sample's cell subset or site label means: true naive CD4+ T cells. All receptors come from a young man with type 1 diabetes.

This clone was counted only a few times. The chain is built from TRBV2 and TRBJ2-7; tentatively, D is TRBD2 (6 bases). In germline, CDR1 is SNHLY, CDR2 FYNNEI. V was clipped by 8 bases and J by 6 bases, with 23 bases between them. CDR3 size: 15 residues. Here the CDR3 reads CASRAGRDRTFEQYF. CDR3 sequence (DNA): TGTGCCAGCCGAGCGGGCCGGGACCGGACCTTCGAGCAGTACTTC.

There are a few counts of this clone. The chain has TRBV11-2 and TRBJ2-7; possibly TRBD1 for D (8 bases). Trimming left V 5 bases short and J 3 bases short, with 14 bases between. The length of the CDR3 is 14 residues. Germline V gives CDR1 SGHAT, CDR2 FQNNGV. The chain's CDR3 is CASSQDREGYEQYF. The DNA of the CDR3 is TGTGCCAGCAGCCAGGACAGGGAGGGCTACGAGCAGTACTTC.

The CDR3 sequence: CASSPIGVRRFF. CDR3 DNA sequence: TGTGCCAGCAGCCCCATTGGGGTCCGGCGGTTCTTC. The chain combines TRBV7-9 with TRBJ2-1; D is unclear. The CDR3 extends over 12 amino acids. Germline V gene lookup returns CDR1 SEHNR and CDR2 FQNEAQ (reference sequence). The ends were cut back, 5 bases at V and 15 bases at J, with 17 bases in the middle. The entire variable domain, with the rest obtained from reference TRBV7-9 and TRBJ2-1, is as follows: DTGVSQNPRHKITKRGQNVTFRCDPISEHNRLYWYRQTLGQGPEFLTYFQNEAQLEKSRLLSDRFSAERPKGSFSTLEIQRTEQGDSAMYLCASSPIGVRRFFGPGTRLTVL.

This clone was observed a few times. The CDR3: CASSYSGGSLPETQYF. In DNA form, the CDR3 reads TGTGCCAGCAGTTACTCCGGCGGCAGCCTCCCAGAGACCCAGTACTTC. The J gene is TRBJ2-5, the V gene TRBV6-5; D remains ambiguous. V gave up 0 bases and J gave up 4 bases, with 15 bases separating them. The CDR3 spans 16 residues. Germline V lookup: CDR1 MNHEY, CDR2 SVGAGI.

The V call is TRBV6-1, the J call TRBJ1-5; no clear D gene. The CDR3 length is 14 residues. Per germline, CDR1 MNHNS and CDR2 SASEGT. V gave up 4 bases and J gave up 0 bases, with 7 bases separating them. The CDR3, as DNA: TGTGCCAGCAGTGGGGCTTTTAGCAATCAGCCCCAGCATTTT. Translation gives CASSGAFSNQPQHF.

This clone was observed a handful of times. The chain recombines TRBV7-2 with TRBJ2-7; no reliable D call. CDR1 is SGHTA and CDR2 is FQGNSA in the germline V gene. The CDR3 length is 11 residues. Trimming stripped 5 bases from V and 2 bases from J, with 4 bases between. The CDR3 loop is CASSIAYEQYF. In DNA form, the CDR3 reads TGTGCCAGCAGCATTGCCTACGAGCAGTACTTC.

This clone was counted a few times. This rearrangement joins TRBV18 to TRBJ1-4; 9 bases line up with TRBD1. Per germline, CDR1 KGHSH and CDR2 LQKENI. The CDR3 extends over 16 amino acids. J gave up 7 bases and V 5 bases, and 11 bases lay outside the gene matches. This CDR3 is CASSSLVRTGAEKLFF. In DNA form, the CDR3 reads TGTGCCAGCTCATCCTTAGTCCGGACAGGGGCTGAAAAACTGTTTTTT.

The chain couples TRBV29-1 to TRBJ1-1; D remains ambiguous. The CDR3 consists of 13 residues. V was shortened by 1 base and J by 5 bases, with 11 bases between the two germline ends. Germline CDR1 and CDR2: SQVTM and ANQGSEA. CDR3 sequence: CSVEARGWTEAFF. CDR3 in DNA: TGCAGCGTTGAAGCCCGGGGTTGGACTGAAGCTTTCTTT.

This chain uses TRBV19 with TRBJ2-7; the match to TRBD1 covers 9 bases. Germline V gene sequence: CDR1 LNHDA, CDR2 SQIVND (reference sequence). V trimming: 4 bases; J trimming: 2 bases; junction bases outside the gene matches: 3. The CDR3 length is 14 residues. CDR3 coding DNA: TGTGCCAGTAGTAGACAGGGGGATGCCTACGAGCAGTACTTC. This sequence encodes CASSRQGDAYEQYF. The full variable domain, completed using reference TRBV19 and TRBJ2-7, is DGGITQSPKYLFRKEGQNVTLSCEQNLNHDAMYWYRQDPGQGLRLIYYSQIVNDFQKGDIAEGYSVSREKKESFPLTVTSAQKNPTAFYLCASSRQGDAYEQYFGPGTRLTVT.

This clone came up a few times. The chain is built from TRBV5-4 and TRBJ2-4, with D perhaps being TRBD1 or TRBD2 (5 bases each). The V end lost 1 base, the J end lost 8 bases, and 13 bases lay between the germline ends. The CDR3 is made up of 14 amino acids. CDR1 and CDR2 from the germline V gene are SGHNT and YYREEE (reference sequence). DNA for the CDR3: TGTGCCAGCAGCTTGAGGTTCGGGGCGGACATTCAGTACTTC. Protein sequence: CASSLRFGADIQYF.

A few counts support this clone. The rearrangement uses TRBV10-3 and TRBJ2-5, with D possibly matching TRBD2 (5 bases). Trimming removed 3 bases from V and 1 base from J, with 12 bases in between. The germline CDR1 and CDR2 sequences are ENHRY and SYGVKD. This CDR3 spans 15 amino acids. Here the CDR3 DNA reads TGTGCCATCAGTGATCCGAGGGTAGGCCAAGAGACCCAGTACTTC. Translation: CAISDPRVGQETQYF.

This clone was seen a few times. The DNA for the CDR3 is TGTGCCAGCAGCCCCCCGCCGGTCGACAATGAGCAGTTCTTC. Protein: CASSPPPVDNEQFF. This rearrangement joins TRBV13 to TRBJ2-1; D gene ambiguous. The V end was cut by 5 bases, the J end by 5 bases, with 13 bases between. The V gene's germline CDR1 is PRHDT and CDR2 FYEKMQ (reference sequence). CDR3 length equals 14 residues.

The table lists this clone with a few counts. V gene TRBV29-1 combines with J gene TRBJ1-5; possibly TRBD1 for D (5 bases). Germline lookup yields CDR1 SQVTM and CDR2 ANQGSEA. This CDR3 is 14 amino acids long. V lost 6 bases to trimming and J lost 7 bases, with 19 bases between them. CDR3 amino acids: CSVQDLGTGQPQHF. In DNA, the CDR3 is TGCAGCGTCCAGGATTTAGGGACGGGCCAGCCCCAGCATTTT. Combining the CDR3 with reference TRBV29-1 and TRBJ1-5 gives the whole variable domain SAVISQKPSRDICQRGTSLTIQCQVDSQVTMMFWYRQQPGQSLTLIATANQGSEATYESGFVIDKFPISRPNLTFSTLTVSNMSPEDSSIYLCSVQDLGTGQPQHFGDGTRLSIL.

Details on this clone: An end of the junction does not agree with germline; a read error may underlie this. The rearrangement joins TRBV30 to TRBJ2-7; D may match TRBD1 or TRBD2 (5 bases each). CDR3 length: 10 residues. Germline V lookup: CDR1 GTSNPN, CDR2 SVGIG (reference sequence). The CDR3: CVVGTGEQYF. The CDR3 DNA follows: TGCGTCGTTGGGACGGGCGAGCAGTACTTC.

This clone appeared a few times. Written as DNA, the CDR3 is TGCGCCAGCAGCCTGATGGGACAGGGGAACACCGGGGAGCTGTTTTTT. It translates to CASSLMGQGNTGELFF. This chain links TRBV5-1 with TRBJ2-2, with 9 bases that match TRBD1. J gave up 1 base and V 4 bases, and 5 bases lay outside the gene matches. The germline V gene encodes CDR1 SGHRS and CDR2 YFSETQ. The CDR3 loop spans 16 amino acids.